A single sample gave rise to the 6 T cell receptor delta chains below, sequenced in a study of gamma delta lymphoproliferative disorders and STAT genes (dated by TCRdb to the late 2010s). The library relied on multiplex PCR. These reads were obtained on an Illumina MiSeq. TCRdb reprocessed the public data with the CATT caller; entries with the same nucleotide sequence were combined afterwards. In all, the sample holds 3,200 or so delta-chain clones, and more than 0.95% of those were seen once. The ten largest account for 15% to 20% of the sample. TCR sequencing was performed on genomic DNA from peripheral blood mononuclear cells isolated from patients and controls. Sequenced sample: blood. Receptors were obtained from a human donor in good health.

Of note for this clone: The likely explanation is a read error, given a far larger clone one base away. The sample contains more than one DNA sequence encoding this CDR3. V is TRDV2 and J is TRDJ3; 11 bases align to TRDD3. Germline CDR1 GEAIGNYY, CDR2 EKD. There are 17 residues in the CDR3. With 7 bases clipped from V and 3 bases from J, the junction kept 7 bases outside the gene matches. CDR3 nucleotide sequence: TGTGCCTGCGACGCTACTGGGGGATACTGGGACACCCGACAGATGTTTTTC. Translated, it gives CACDATGGYWDTRQMFF.

This clone has only a few counts. TCRdb attributes to this sequence the protein of a much larger clone, which differs from the DNA translation at residue 12; a read error is likely, and the protein displayed is translated from the DNA. V gene TRDV2 combines with J gene TRDJ1, with 12 nucleotides matching TRDD3. Looked up from germline, CDR1 is GEAIGNYY and CDR2 is EKD. This CDR3 has 16 residues. Unmatched junction bases numbered 12, after V lost 5 bases and J lost 6 bases. The CDR3 sequence: CACVALGDTGANKLIF. The CDR3 bases are TGTGCCTGTGTTGCTCTGGGGGATACGGGCGCCAATAAACTCATCTTT.

This clone came up a few times. The TCRdb protein comes from a much larger clone and disagrees with this DNA's translation at residue 18, likely due to a read error; the protein given here is derived from the DNA. This chain links TRDV2 with TRDJ3; D might be TRDD3 (6 bases). The CDR3 covers 21 residues. Germline CDR1 and CDR2: GEAIGNYY and EKD. CDR3 in DNA: TGTGCCTGTGACACCCCCATTTCCGGGGGACAACCGACCTGGGACACCCGACGGATGTTTTTC. Protein sequence: CACDTPISGGQPTWDTRRMFF.

For this clone: The protein given by TCRdb reflects a much larger clone and differs at residue 12 from this DNA's translation, likely from a read error; the protein shown is the DNA's translation. V usage is TRDV2 and J usage is TRDJ1; 11 bases map to TRDD3. CDR3 length equals 16 residues. From germline, CDR1 is GEAIGNYY and CDR2 EKD. V was pared by 3 bases and J by 6 bases, with 11 bases of the junction left unmatched. The CDR3 DNA reads TGTGCCTGTGACCTACTGGGGGATAAGGATGCCAATAAACTCATCTTT. It specifies CACDLLGDKDANKLIF.

This clone was found a few times. This sequence is one base from a far larger clone and is likely a read error. CDR3 bases: TGTGCCTGTGACACCGTAAACCCTACTATGGGAACTGGGGGATCACGGTACGCCGATAAACTCATCTTT. This gives the protein CACDTVNPTMGTGGSRYADKLIF. V usage is TRDV2 and J usage is TRDJ1; 10 nucleotides match TRDD3. Germline V gives CDR1 GEAIGNYY, CDR2 EKD. The CDR3 sequence is 23 residues long. With V trimmed by 0 bases and J by 3 bases, 27 bases remained unmatched.

This clone has a handful of counts. TCRdb lists the protein of a much larger clone for this DNA, which differs at residue 3, so this is likely a read error; the protein given here is translated from the DNA itself. This sequence joins TRDV1 and TRDJ1, with 13 nucleotides matching TRDD3. The CDR3 sequence is 21 residues long. Germline V gives CDR1 TSWWSYY, CDR2 QGS. The CDR3 sequence: CAPGERATKEDWGIRDDKLIF. The CDR3 DNA is TGTGCTCCTGGGGAACGGGCTACAAAGGAGGACTGGGGGATACGGGACGATAAACTCATCTTT.